This T cell receptor beta chain was profiled in a study of T cell responses to AZD1222 COVID-19 vaccine. V lost 8 bases, J lost 7 bases, and 7 bases stayed unmatched. The length of the CDR3 is 14 residues. Germline CDR1 and CDR2: SNHLY and FYNNEI. This clone was recorded only once. Sequenced by immunoSEQ multiplex PCR; TCRdb stores in-frame clones only, minus some. The sample lists over 95,000 clones; roughly 90% were seen once. This TCR came from an adult who received the AZD1222 COVID-19 vaccine. The genes are TRBV2 and TRBJ1-6, with 8 bases that match TRBD1. The sample was peripheral blood, taken 28 days after the second AZD1222 dose. CDR3 residues: CASSPGQGNSPLHF. CDR3 DNA: TGTGCCAGCTCCCCTGGACAGGGAAATTCACCCCTCCACTTT.